This T cell receptor (beta chain) is drawn from a study of T-cell memory formation after mild COVID-19. There are 15 residues in the CDR3. Germline lookup yields CDR1 MNHEY and CDR2 SMNVEV (reference sequence). The ends lost 6 bases at V and 3 bases at J; junction bases unmatched: 11. TCRdb reanalysed the 5' RACE reads using MiXCR and keeps one entry per CDR3 protein. The table lists about half a million distinct CDR3 sequences, 15% to 20% of them singletons. The sequence came from an adult woman who had mild COVID-19 (a few samples of this study predate the infection). Cell type and time point are not known. Sample: PBMCs or a T cell subset sorted from them (not recorded which). The chain uses TRBV27 and TRBJ2-7; 7 bases map to TRBD1. CDR3 nucleotide sequence: TGTGCCAGCAGACGACAGGGACGCCTCCGCTACGAGCAGTACTTC. The encoded protein is CASRRQGRLRYEQYF.